One and the same sample provided the 13 T cell receptor beta chains below, sequenced in a study of blood T cell repertoires in COVID-19 (dated by TCRdb to between 2020 and 2021). Libraries came from the immunoSEQ multiplex PCR assay. TCRdb holds this immuneACCESS table with in-frame rearrangements only. Some clones are missing; in checked studies, unresolved V genes explain under half, and the rest has no known cause. The sample yields fewer than 400,000 clones; 89% were counted once. Approximately 1.5% of the sample belongs to the ten largest clones. Sequencing input: PBMCs or T cells enriched from blood (not recorded which). All receptors come from a woman aged 30 to 39 who had recovered from COVID-19.

This clone was seen once. The chain has TRBV6-4 and TRBJ2-7; 8 nucleotides line up with TRBD2. The CDR3 length is 15 residues. Germline V gives CDR1 MRHNA, CDR2 SNTAGT. V lost 6 bases and J lost 0; bases outside the gene matches: 7. The CDR3 loop reads CASRLVAGSSYEQYF. DNA of the CDR3: TGTGCCAGCAGATTGGTAGCGGGAAGCTCCTACGAGCAGTACTTC.

V and J are TRBV11-2 and TRBJ1-3; 7 nucleotides agree with TRBD1. The CDR3 is 13 amino acids. Trimming took 0 bases from V and 7 from J; bases not matched to a gene: 0. The germline CDR1 and CDR2 sequences are SGHAT and FQNNGV. CDR3 nucleotides: TGTGCCAGCAGCTTAGAGACAGGGAACACCATATATTTT. It yields the protein CASSLETGNTIYF.

The V call is TRBV18, the J call TRBJ2-2; TRBD1 matches at 7 bases. Trimming took 4 bases from V and 3 from J; bases not matched to a gene: 11. Per germline, CDR1 KGHSH and CDR2 LQKENI. CDR3 length equals 17 residues. The CDR3 reads CASSRLTRGSDTGELFF. The CDR3, as DNA: TGTGCCAGCTCACGTCTTACCAGGGGGTCGGACACCGGGGAGCTGTTTTTT.

This chain joins TRBV30 and TRBJ2-3, with D unclear. Trimming pared 1 base from V and 0 bases from J, leaving 11 bases between. Per germline, CDR1 GTSNPN and CDR2 SVGIG (reference sequence). The CDR3 contains 15 residues. For the CDR3, the DNA is TGTGCCTGGAGTGCTGGAGCAGCTAGCACAGATACGCAGTATTTT. This codes for CAWSAGAASTDTQYF.

The rearrangement joins TRBV28 to TRBJ1-1; TRBD1 matches 9 bases. V shed 4 bases and J 10 bases; nucleotides not matched to a gene: 7. Germline V lookup: CDR1 MDHEN, CDR2 SYDVKM. The CDR3 extends over 13 amino acids. CDR3 residues: CASSSTGGRGAFF. As DNA, the CDR3 is TGTGCCAGCAGTTCAACAGGGGGCAGGGGAGCTTTCTTT. The entire variable domain, with the rest obtained from reference TRBV28 and TRBJ1-1, is as follows: DVKVTQSSRYLVKRTGEKVFLECVQDMDHENMFWYRQDPGLGLRLIYFSYDVKMKEKGDIPEGYSVSREKKERFSLILESASTNQTSMYLCASSSTGGRGAFFGQGTRLTVV.

This clone was counted a single time. The chain is built from TRBV19 and TRBJ1-5, with D possibly TRBD1 on 6 matching bases. The CDR3 loop spans 14 amino acids. Germline V CDR1 and CDR2: LNHDA, SQIVND (reference sequence). V lost 7 bases to trimming and J lost 6 bases, with 16 bases between them. CDR3 coding DNA: TGTGCCAGTACAGGGGACCGGGCGTTTCAGCCCCAGCATTTT. This sequence encodes CASTGDRAFQPQHF. Combining the CDR3 with reference TRBV19 and TRBJ1-5 gives the whole variable domain DGGITQSPKYLFRKEGQNVTLSCEQNLNHDAMYWYRQDPGQGLRLIYYSQIVNDFQKGDIAEGYSVSREKKESFPLTVTSAQKNPTAFYLCASTGDRAFQPQHFGDGTRLSIL.

The chain couples TRBV7-9 to TRBJ2-7, with unresolved D. Trimming took off 3 bases at V and 6 bases at J, with 9 bases between the two ends. The CDR3 sequence is 12 residues long. Looked up from germline, CDR1 is SEHNR and CDR2 is FQNEAQ (reference sequence). Here the CDR3 DNA reads TGTGCCAGCAGCTTTATCAACTCCGAGCAGTACTTC. The encoded protein is CASSFINSEQYF.

V gene TRBV5-8 combines with J gene TRBJ1-1; D perhaps matches TRBD1 (6 bases). Germline lookup yields CDR1 SGHTS and CDR2 YDEGEE. V lost 4 bases to trimming and J lost 4 bases, with 14 bases between them. The CDR3 length is 14 residues. CDR3 region: CASSPWGGRTEAFF. In DNA form, the CDR3 reads TGTGCCAGCAGCCCATGGGGGGGCCGCACTGAAGCTTTCTTT.

Comments on this clone: Other DNA sequences in this specimen translate into the identical CDR3. The chain is built from TRBV19 and TRBJ1-1, with a possible D match to TRBD1 (6 bases). Trimming took 3 bases from V and 4 from J, leaving 9 bases between them. CDR1 and CDR2 from the germline V gene are LNHDA and SQIVND (reference sequence). The CDR3 spans 13 residues. CDR3 sequence: CASSIDRTTEAFF. The CDR3 DNA reads TGTGCCAGTAGTATCGACAGGACCACTGAAGCTTTCTTT.

The chain uses TRBV20-1 and TRBJ1-4; D unresolved. The germline V gene has CDR1 DFQATT and CDR2 SNEGSKA (reference sequence). Trimming removed 3 bases at V and 5 bases at J, with 10 bases between. The CDR3 length is 13 residues. The CDR3 region is CSASAFRNEKLFF. CDR3 bases: TGCAGTGCTAGTGCCTTCAGGAATGAAAAACTGTTTTTT.

V usage is TRBV10-3 and J usage is TRBJ1-5; TRBD1 agrees at 8 bases. Germline lookup yields CDR1 ENHRY and CDR2 SYGVKD. V shed 0 bases, J shed 11 bases, and the junction held 9 bases outside the gene matches. This CDR3 has 15 amino acids. The CDR3 DNA reads TGTGCCATCAGTGAGTCTCGACAGGGGACCCCGGCCCAGCATTTT. Translation gives CAISESRQGTPAQHF.

This clone was picked up many times. The genes are TRBV6-5 and TRBJ1-4; unclear D gene. CDR3 length: 16 residues. Germline CDR1 reads MNHEY; CDR2 reads SVGAGI. Between the trimmed V and J ends, which lost 4 bases and 8 bases, there was a span of 20 bases. The CDR3: CASSSRVIAGAEKLFF. The CDR3 region has the DNA TGTGCCAGCAGTTCCCGGGTTATTGCGGGTGCGGAAAAACTGTTTTTT.

The rearrangement links TRBV2 to TRBJ1-1, with D uncertain. Germline loops: CDR1 SNHLY, CDR2 FYNNEI. The CDR3 contains 15 residues. The V gene lost 0 bases and the J gene lost 2 bases, with 10 bases spanning the gap. The CDR3 protein is CASSEAIGLNTEAFF. In DNA form, the CDR3 reads TGTGCCAGCAGTGAAGCGATCGGTCTAAACACTGAAGCTTTCTTT.